The 6 T cell receptor beta chains below all came from one sample that was sequenced in a study of cytomegalovirus exposure and HLA in healthy donors. Produced via immunoSEQ multiplex PCR; TCRdb's table is partial and in-frame only. The data show about 150,000 clones, 80% to 90% seen once. Sequenced material: PBMCs. These receptors originate from a woman aged 18-29 years in good health and CMV-seropositive.

Details on this clone: The sample has other DNA sequences that encode this CDR3 too. The CDR3 sequence: CASSQDGARSTDTQYF. The CDR3 nucleotides are TGCGCCAGCAGCCAAGATGGGGCTAGGAGCACAGATACGCAGTATTTT. V usage is TRBV4-1 and J usage is TRBJ2-3; a possible D gene is TRBD1 (5 bases). This CDR3 has 16 residues. CDR1 and CDR2 from the germline V gene are MGHRA and YSYEKL. V was pared by 0 bases and J by 0 bases, with 10 bases between.

The J gene is TRBJ1-3, the V gene TRBV5-5, with 12 bases that match TRBD1. The CDR3 covers 18 residues. With 3 bases clipped from V and 3 bases from J, the junction kept 10 bases outside the gene matches. Germline V lookup: CDR1 SGHKS, CDR2 YYEKEE (reference sequence). Written as DNA, the CDR3 is TGTGCCAGCAGCTCACCGGGACAGGGGGCGACTGGTGGAAACACCATATATTTT. Protein product: CASSSPGQGATGGNTIYF.

The chain is built from TRBV7-2 and TRBJ1-1; D is undetermined. Germline V gene sequence: CDR1 SGHTA, CDR2 FQGNSA. The V gene lost 5 bases and the J gene lost 2 bases, with 12 bases spanning the gap. The CDR3 length is 14 residues. The CDR3 protein is CASSLGTANTEAFF. The CDR3 DNA reads TGTGCCAGCAGCCTCGGAACAGCAAACACTGAAGCTTTCTTT.

The chain employs TRBV7-3 and TRBJ2-2, with D possibly matching TRBD1 (5 bases). This CDR3 comprises 15 residues. With 4 bases removed from V and 1 base from J, the gap between germline ends came to 10 bases. From germline, CDR1 is SGHTA and CDR2 FQGTGA. Written as DNA, the CDR3 is TGTGCCAGCAGCTCGCCGACAGAGAACACCGGGGAGCTGTTTTTT. Translation gives CASSSPTENTGELFF.

The sample holds one count of this clone. This chain uses TRBV4-3 with TRBJ1-1; 9 bases match TRBD1. From germline, CDR1 is LGHNA and CDR2 YSLEER. Germline trimming cut 4 bases from V and 4 bases from J; bases unmatched to any gene: 4. This CDR3 spans 14 amino acids. The CDR3 region is CASSRGTGSTEAFF. Written as DNA, the CDR3 is TGCGCCAGCAGCCGAGGGACAGGGAGCACTGAAGCTTTCTTT.

The chain couples TRBV9 to TRBJ1-3, with 7 bases matching TRBD1. The CDR3 has 15 residues. V shed 0 bases, J shed 8 bases, and the junction held 8 bases outside the gene matches. CDR1 and CDR2 from the germline V gene are SGDLS and YYNGEE. CDR3 in DNA: TGTGCCAGCAGCGTAGCCCCGACAGGGATGGACACCATATATTTT. Translation: CASSVAPTGMDTIYF.